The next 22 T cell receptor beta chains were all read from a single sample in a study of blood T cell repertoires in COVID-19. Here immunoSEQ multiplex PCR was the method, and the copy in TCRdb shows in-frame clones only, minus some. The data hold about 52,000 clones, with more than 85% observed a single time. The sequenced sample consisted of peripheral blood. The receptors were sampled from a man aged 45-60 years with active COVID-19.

CDR3: CASSLEGETNQPQHF. In DNA form, the CDR3 reads TGTGCCAGCAGCTTAGAGGGGGAGACCAATCAGCCCCAGCATTTT. J is TRBJ1-5 and V is TRBV7-8; tentatively, D is TRBD1 (6 bases). With 1 base removed from V and 3 bases from J, the gap between germline ends came to 10 bases. Germline assignment: CDR1 SGHVS and CDR2 FQNEAQ. This CDR3 region has 15 residues.

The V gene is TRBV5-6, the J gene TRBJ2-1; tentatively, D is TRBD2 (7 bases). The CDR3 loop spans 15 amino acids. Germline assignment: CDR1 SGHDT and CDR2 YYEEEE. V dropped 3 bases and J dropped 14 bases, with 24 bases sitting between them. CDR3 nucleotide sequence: TGTGCCAGCAGCTCTTACGAGGGAGGGGGGCTTAAAAAGTTCTTC. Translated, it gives CASSSYEGGGLKKFF.

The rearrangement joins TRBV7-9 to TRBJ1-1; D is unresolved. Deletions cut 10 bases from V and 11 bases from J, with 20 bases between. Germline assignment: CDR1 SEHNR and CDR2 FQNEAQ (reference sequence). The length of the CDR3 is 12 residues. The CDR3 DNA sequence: TGTGCCACCAGGACTACTAGGGTCTCCGCTTTCTTT. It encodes CATRTTRVSAFF.

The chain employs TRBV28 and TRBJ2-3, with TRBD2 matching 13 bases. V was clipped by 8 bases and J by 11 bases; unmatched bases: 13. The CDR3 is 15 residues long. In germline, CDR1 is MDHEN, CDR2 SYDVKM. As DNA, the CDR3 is TGTGCCAGCGGTGGACTAGCGGGGGCCCCGAATGAGCAGTATTTT. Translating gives CASGGLAGAPNEQYF.

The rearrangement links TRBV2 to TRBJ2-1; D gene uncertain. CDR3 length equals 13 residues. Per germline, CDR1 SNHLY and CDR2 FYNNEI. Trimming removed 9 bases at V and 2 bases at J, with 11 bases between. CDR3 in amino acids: CARKGVAYNEQFF. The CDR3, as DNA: TGTGCCAGGAAAGGAGTTGCCTACAATGAGCAGTTCTTC.

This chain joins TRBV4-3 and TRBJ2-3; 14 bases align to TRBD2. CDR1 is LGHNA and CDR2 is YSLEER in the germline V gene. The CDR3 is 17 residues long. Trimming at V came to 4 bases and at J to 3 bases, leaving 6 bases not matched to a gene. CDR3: CASSLGLAGALTDTQYF. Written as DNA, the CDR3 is TGCGCCAGCAGCCTGGGACTAGCGGGGGCCCTTACAGATACGCAGTATTTT.

Here the CDR3 reads CASSLSRSDTQYF. The CDR3 nucleotides read TGTGCCAGCAGCTTGAGCAGGTCAGATACGCAGTATTTT. The V and J genes are TRBV5-4 and TRBJ2-3; no firm D call. The CDR3 contains 13 residues. The V end was cut by 1 base, the J end by 4 bases, with 7 bases between. CDR1 is SGHNT, CDR2 YYREEE, per germline (reference sequence).

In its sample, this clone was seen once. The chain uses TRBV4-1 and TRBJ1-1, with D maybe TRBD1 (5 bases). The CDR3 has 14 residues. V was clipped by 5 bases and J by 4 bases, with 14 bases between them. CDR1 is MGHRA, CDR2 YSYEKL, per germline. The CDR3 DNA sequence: TGCGCCAGCAGCGCCAGGGTTCAGGGCACTGAAGCTTTCTTT. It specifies CASSARVQGTEAFF.

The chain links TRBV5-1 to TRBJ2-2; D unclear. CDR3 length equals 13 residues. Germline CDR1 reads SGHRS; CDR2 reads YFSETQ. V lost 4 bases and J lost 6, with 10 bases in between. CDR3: CASSPGPAGELFF. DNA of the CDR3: TGCGCCAGCAGCCCAGGTCCGGCCGGGGAGCTGTTTTTT.

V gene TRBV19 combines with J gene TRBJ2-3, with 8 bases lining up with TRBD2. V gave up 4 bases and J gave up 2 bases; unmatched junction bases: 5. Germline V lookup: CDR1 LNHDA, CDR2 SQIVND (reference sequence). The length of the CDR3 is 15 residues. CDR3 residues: CASSSVAGSTDTQYF. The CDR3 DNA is TGTGCCAGTAGTAGTGTAGCGGGATCCACAGATACGCAGTATTTT.

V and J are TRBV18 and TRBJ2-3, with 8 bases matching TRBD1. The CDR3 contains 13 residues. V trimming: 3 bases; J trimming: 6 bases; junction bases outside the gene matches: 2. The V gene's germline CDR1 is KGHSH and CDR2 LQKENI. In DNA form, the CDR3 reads TGTGCCAGCTCACCGGACAGGGTGGATACGCAGTATTTT. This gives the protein CASSPDRVDTQYF. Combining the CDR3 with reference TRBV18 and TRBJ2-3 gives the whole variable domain NAGVMQNPRHLVRRRGQEARLRCSPMKGHSHVYWYRQLPEEGLKFMVYLQKENIIDESGMPKERFSAEFPKEGPSILRIQQVVRGDSAAYFCASSPDRVDTQYFGPGTRLTVL.

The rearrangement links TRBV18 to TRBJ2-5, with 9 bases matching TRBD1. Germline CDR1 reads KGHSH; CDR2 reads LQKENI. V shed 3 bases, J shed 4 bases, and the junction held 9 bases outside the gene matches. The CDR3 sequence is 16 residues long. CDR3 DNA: TGTGCCAGCTCACCTACGGGACAGGGAGGAGGAGAGACCCAGTACTTC. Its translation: CASSPTGQGGGETQYF.

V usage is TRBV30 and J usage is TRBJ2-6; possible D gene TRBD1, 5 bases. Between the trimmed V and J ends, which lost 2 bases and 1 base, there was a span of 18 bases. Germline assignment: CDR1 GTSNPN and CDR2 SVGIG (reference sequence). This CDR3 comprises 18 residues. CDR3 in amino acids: CAWSFRQRDGSGANVLTF. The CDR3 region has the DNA TGTGCCTGGAGTTTTCGACAGCGAGATGGGTCTGGGGCCAACGTCCTGACTTTC.

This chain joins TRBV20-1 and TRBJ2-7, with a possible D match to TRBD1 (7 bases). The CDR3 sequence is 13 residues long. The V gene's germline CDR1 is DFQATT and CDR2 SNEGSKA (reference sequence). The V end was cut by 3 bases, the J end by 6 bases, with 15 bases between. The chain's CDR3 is CSASSAGGREQYF. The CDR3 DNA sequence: TGCAGTGCTAGTTCGGCAGGGGGGCGCGAGCAGTACTTC.

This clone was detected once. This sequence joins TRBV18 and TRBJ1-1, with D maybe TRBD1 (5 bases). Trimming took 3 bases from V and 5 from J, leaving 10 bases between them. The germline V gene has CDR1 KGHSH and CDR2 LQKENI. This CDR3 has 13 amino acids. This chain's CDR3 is CASSPNGATEAFF. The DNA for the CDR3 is TGTGCCAGCTCACCCAATGGGGCGACTGAAGCTTTCTTT.

DNA of the CDR3: TGTGCCAGCAGCTTAGTTAGATCCTACAATGAGCAGTTCTTC. Its protein product is CASSLVRSYNEQFF. The genes are TRBV7-9 and TRBJ2-1; no firm D call. The CDR3 runs 14 residues. Germline values: CDR1 SEHNR, CDR2 FQNEAQ (reference sequence). V gave up 1 base and J gave up 1 base, with 5 bases separating them. The full variable domain, with the rest looked up from reference TRBV7-9 and TRBJ2-1, is DTGVSQNPRHKITKRGQNVTFRCDPISEHNRLYWYRQTLGQGPEFLTYFQNEAQLEKSRLLSDRFSAERPKGSFSTLEIQRTEQGDSAMYLCASSLVRSYNEQFFGPGTRLTVL.

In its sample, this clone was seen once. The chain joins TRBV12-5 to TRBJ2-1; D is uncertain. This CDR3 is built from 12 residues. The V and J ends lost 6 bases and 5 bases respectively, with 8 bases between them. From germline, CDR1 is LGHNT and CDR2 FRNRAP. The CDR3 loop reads CASGRSDNEQFF. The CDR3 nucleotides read TGTGCTAGTGGGAGGTCGGACAATGAGCAGTTCTTC. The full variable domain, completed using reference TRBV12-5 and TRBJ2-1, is DARVTQTPRHKVTEMGQEVTMRCQPILGHNTVFWYRQTMMQGLELLAYFRNRAPLDDSGMPKDRFSAEMPDATLATLKIQPSEPRDSAVYFCASGRSDNEQFFGPGTRLTVL.

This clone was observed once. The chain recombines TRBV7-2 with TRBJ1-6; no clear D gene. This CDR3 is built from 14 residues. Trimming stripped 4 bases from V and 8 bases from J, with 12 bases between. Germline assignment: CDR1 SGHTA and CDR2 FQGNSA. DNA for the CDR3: TGTGCCAGCAGCTACCGGACTGTTGATTCACCCCTCCACTTT. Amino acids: CASSYRTVDSPLHF. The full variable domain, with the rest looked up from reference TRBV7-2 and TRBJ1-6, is GAGVSQSPSNKVTEKGKDVELRCDPISGHTALYWYRQSLGQGLEFLIYFQGNSAPDKSGLPSDRFSAERTGGSVSTLTIQRTQQEDSAVYLCASSYRTVDSPLHFGNGTRLTVT.

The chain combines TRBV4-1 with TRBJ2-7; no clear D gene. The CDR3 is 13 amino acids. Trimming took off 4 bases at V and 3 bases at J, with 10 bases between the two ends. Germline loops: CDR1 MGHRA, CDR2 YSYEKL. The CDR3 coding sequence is TGCGCCAGCAGCCTTACACCGAACTACGAGCAGTACTTC. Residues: CASSLTPNYEQYF.

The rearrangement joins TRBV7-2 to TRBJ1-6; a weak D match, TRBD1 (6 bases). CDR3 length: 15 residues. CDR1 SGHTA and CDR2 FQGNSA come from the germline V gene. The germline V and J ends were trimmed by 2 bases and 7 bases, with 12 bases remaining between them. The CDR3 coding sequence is TGTGCCAGCAGCTTATCCGGGACATCAAATTCACCCCTCCACTTT. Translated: CASSLSGTSNSPLHF.

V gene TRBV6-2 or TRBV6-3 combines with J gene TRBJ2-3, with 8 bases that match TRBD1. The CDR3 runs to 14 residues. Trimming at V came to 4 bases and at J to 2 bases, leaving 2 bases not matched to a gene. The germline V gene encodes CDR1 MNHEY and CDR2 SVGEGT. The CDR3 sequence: CASSSGQVTDTQYF. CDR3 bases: TGTGCCAGCAGTTCGGGACAGGTCACAGATACGCAGTATTTT.

The CDR3 loop reads CASSATGVLSGANVLTF. The CDR3 coding sequence is TGTGCCAGCAGTGCTACAGGGGTCCTCTCTGGGGCCAACGTCCTGACTTTC. The chain is built from TRBV6-1 and TRBJ2-6; 7 positions match TRBD1. Germline V gene data show CDR1 as MNHNS and CDR2 as SASEGT. The CDR3 runs 17 residues. The V gene end was trimmed by 4 bases and the J gene end by 0 bases; junction bases not matched to a gene: 6.